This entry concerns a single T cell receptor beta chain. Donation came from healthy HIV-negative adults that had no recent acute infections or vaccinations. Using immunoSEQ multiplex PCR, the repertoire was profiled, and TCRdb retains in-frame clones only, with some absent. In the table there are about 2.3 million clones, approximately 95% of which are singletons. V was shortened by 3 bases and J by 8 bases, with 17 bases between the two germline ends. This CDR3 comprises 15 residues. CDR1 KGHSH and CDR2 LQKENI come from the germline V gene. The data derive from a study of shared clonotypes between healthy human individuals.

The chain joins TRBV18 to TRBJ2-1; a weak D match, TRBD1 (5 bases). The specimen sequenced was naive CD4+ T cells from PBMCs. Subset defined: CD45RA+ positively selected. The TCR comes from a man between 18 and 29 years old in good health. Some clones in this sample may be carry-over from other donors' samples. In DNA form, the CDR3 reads TGTGCCAGCTCACCCCGAGGTAGCAGGGAAGATGAGCAGTTCTTC. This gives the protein CASSPRGSREDEQFF.